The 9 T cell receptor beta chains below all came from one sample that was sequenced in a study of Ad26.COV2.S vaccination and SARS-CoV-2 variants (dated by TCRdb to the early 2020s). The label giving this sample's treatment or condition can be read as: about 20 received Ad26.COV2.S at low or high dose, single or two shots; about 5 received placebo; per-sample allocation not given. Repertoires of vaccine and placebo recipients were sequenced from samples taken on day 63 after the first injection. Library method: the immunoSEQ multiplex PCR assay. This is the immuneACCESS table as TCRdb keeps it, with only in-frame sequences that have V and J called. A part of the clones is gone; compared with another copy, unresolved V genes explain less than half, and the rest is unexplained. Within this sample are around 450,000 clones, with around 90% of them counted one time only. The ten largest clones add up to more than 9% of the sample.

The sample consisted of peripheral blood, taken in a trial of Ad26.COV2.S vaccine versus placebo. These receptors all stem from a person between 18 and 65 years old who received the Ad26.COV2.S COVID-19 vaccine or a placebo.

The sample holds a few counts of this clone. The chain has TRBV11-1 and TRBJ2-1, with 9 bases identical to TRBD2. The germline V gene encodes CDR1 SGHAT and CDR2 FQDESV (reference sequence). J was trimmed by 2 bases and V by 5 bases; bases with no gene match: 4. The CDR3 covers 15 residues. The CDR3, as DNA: TGTGCCAGCAGCCGGACTAGCGATACCTACAATGAGCAGTTCTTC. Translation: CASSRTSDTYNEQFF.

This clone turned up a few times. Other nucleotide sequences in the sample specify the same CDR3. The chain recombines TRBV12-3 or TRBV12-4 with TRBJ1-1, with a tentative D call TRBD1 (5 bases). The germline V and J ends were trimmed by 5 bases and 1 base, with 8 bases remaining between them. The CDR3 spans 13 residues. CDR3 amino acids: CASSTGQNTEAFF. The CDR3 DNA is TGTGCCAGCAGTACCGGACAGAACACTGAAGCTTTCTTT.

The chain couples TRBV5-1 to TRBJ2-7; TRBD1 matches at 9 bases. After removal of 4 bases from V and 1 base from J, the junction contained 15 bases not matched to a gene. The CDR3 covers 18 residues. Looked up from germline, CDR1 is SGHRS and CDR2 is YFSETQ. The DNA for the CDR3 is TGCGCCAGCAGCACCGTCCCGGGACAGGGAAACAAATCCTACGAGCAGTACTTC. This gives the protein CASSTVPGQGNKSYEQYF.

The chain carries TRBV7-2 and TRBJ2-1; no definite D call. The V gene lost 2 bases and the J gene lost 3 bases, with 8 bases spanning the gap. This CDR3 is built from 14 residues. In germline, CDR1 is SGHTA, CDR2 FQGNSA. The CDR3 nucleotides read TGTGCCAGCAGCTTATTGAAAGACTACAATGAGCAGTTCTTC. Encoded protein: CASSLLKDYNEQFF. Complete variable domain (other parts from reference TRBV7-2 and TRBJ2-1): GAGVSQSPSNKVTEKGKDVELRCDPISGHTALYWYRQSLGQGLEFLIYFQGNSAPDKSGLPSDRFSAERTGGSVSTLTIQRTQQEDSAVYLCASSLLKDYNEQFFGPGTRLTVL.

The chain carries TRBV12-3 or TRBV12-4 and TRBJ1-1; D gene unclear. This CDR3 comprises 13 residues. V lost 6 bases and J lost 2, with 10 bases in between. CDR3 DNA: TGTGCCAGCAGCCTATCCCTTAACACTGAAGCTTTCTTT. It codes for CASSLSLNTEAFF.

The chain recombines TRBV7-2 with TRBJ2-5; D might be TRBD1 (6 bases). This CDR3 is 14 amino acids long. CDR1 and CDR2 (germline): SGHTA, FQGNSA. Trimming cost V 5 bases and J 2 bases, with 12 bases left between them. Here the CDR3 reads CASSRDNRQETQYF. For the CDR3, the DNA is TGTGCCAGCAGCCGGGACAACCGACAAGAGACCCAGTACTTC.

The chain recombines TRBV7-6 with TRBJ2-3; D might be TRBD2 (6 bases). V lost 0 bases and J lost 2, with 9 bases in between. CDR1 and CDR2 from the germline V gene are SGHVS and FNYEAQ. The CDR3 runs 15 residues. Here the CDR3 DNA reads TGTGCCAGCAGCTTAGCGGGGGGTTACACAGATACGCAGTATTTT. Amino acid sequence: CASSLAGGYTDTQYF.

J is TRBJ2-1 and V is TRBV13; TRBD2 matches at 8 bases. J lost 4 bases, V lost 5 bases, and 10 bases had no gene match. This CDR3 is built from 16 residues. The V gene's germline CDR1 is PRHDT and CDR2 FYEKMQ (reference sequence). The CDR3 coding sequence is TGTGCCAGCAGCCCTCAGCGGGAGAGGGGGTACAATGAGCAGTTCTTC. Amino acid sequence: CASSPQRERGYNEQFF.

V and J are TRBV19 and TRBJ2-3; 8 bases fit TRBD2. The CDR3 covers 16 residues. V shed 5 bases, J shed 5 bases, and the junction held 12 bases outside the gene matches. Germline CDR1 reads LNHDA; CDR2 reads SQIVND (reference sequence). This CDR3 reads CASSPRTSSRVDTQYF. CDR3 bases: TGTGCCAGTAGTCCCCGGACTAGCTCTAGGGTAGATACGCAGTATTTT.